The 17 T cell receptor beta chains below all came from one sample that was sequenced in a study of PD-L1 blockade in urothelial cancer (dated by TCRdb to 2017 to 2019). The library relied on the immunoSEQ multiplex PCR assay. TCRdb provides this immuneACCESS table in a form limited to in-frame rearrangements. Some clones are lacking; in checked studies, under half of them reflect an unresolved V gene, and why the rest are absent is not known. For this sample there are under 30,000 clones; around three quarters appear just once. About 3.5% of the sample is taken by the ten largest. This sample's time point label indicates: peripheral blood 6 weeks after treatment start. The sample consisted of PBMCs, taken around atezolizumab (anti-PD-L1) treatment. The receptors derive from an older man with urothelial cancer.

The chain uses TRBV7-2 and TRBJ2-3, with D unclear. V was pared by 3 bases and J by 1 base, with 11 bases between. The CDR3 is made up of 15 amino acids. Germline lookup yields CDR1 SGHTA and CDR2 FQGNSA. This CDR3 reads CASSFSGPGTDTQYF. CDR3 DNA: TGTGCCAGCAGCTTCAGTGGGCCGGGCACAGATACGCAGTATTTT.

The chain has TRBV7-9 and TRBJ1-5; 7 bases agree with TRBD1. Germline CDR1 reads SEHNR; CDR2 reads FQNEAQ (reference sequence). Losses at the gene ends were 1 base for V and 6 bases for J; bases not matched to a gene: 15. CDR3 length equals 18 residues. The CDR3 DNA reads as TGTGCCAGCAGCTTAGAACTGGTTCGGGACAGTGGGAGTCAGCCCCAGCATTTT. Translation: CASSLELVRDSGSQPQHF.

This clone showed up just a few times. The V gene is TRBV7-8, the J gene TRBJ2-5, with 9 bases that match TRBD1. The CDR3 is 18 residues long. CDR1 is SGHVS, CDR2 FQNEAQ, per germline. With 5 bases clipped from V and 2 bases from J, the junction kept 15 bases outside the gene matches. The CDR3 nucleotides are TGTGCCAGCAGCCTAAGGAGGACAGGGACAGGGCAACAAGAGACCCAGTACTTC. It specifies CASSLRRTGTGQQETQYF.

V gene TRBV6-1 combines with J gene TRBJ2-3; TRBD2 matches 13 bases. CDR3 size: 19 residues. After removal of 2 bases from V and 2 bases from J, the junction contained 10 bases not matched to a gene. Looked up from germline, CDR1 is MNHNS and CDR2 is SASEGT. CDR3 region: CASSEKRLAGGRFTDTQYF. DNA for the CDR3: TGTGCCAGCAGTGAAAAGAGACTAGCGGGGGGACGTTTCACAGATACGCAGTATTTT.

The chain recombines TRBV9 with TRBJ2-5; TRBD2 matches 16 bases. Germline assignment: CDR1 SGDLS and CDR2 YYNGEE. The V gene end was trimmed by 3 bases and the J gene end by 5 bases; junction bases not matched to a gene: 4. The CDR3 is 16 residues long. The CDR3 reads CASSAGLAGGLETQYF. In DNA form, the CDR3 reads TGTGCCAGCAGCGCGGGACTAGCGGGGGGGCTTGAGACCCAGTACTTC.

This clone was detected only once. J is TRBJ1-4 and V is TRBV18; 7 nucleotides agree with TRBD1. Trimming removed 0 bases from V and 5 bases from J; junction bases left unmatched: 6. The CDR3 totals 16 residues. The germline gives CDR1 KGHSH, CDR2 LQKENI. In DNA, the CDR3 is TGTGCCAGCTCACCACCGAGGGGGACAGCAAATGAAAAACTGTTTTTT. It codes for CASSPPRGTANEKLFF.

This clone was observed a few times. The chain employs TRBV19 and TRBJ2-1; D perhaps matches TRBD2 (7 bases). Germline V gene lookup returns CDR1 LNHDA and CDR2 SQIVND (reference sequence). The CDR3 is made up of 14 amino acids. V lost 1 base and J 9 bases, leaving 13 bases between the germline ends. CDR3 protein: CASSIGGGGPEQFF. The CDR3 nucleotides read TGTGCCAGTAGTATAGGAGGGGGGGGCCCTGAGCAGTTCTTC.

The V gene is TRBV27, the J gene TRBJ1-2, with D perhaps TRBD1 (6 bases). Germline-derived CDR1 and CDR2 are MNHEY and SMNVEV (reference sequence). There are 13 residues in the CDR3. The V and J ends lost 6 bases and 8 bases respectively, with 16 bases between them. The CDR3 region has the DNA TGTGCCAGCAGCAGACAGGTCGGGCGAGGCTACACCTTC. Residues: CASSRQVGRGYTF.

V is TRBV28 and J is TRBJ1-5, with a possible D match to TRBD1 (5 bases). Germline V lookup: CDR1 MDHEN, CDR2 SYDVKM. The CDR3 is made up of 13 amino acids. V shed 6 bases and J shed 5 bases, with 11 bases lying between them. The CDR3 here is CASRGQGDQPQHF. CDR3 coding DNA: TGTGCCAGCAGAGGGCAGGGCGATCAGCCCCAGCATTTT.

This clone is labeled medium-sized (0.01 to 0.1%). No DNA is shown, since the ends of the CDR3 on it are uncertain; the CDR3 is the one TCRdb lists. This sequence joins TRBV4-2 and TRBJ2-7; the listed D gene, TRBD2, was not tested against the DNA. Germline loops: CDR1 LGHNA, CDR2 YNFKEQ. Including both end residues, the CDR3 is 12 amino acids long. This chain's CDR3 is CASSQVGEGAYF.

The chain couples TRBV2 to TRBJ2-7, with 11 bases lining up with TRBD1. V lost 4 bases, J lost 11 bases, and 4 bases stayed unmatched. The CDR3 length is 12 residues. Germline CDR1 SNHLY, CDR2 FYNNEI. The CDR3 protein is CASSGTGGVKYF. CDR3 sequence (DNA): TGTGCCAGCAGTGGGACAGGGGGCGTCAAGTACTTC.

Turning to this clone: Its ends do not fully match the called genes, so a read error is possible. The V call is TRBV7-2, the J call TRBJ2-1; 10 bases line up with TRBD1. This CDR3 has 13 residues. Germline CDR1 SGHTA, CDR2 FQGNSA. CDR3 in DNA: TGTGCCAGCAGCGCCGACAGGGGGCGACCCCTACTCTTC. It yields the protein CASSADRGRPLLF.

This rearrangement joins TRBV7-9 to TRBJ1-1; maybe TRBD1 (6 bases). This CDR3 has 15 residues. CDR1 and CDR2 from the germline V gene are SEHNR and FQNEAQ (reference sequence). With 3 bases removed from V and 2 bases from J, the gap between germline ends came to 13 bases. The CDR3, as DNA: TGTGCCAGCAGCTTGGCGTGGGGGCCAAACACTGAAGCTTTCTTT. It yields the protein CASSLAWGPNTEAFF.

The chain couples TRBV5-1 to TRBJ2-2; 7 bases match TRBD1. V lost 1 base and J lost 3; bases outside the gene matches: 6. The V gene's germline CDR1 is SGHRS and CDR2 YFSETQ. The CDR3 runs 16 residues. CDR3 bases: TGCGCCAGCAGCTTGTTAGGGGGCGCGGACACCGGGGAGCTGTTTTTT. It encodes CASSLLGGADTGELFF.

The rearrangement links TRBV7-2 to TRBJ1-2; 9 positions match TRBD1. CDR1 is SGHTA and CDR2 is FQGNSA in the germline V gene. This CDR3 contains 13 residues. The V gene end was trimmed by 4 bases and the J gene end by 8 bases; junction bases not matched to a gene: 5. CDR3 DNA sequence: TGTGCCAGCAGCTCACAGGGGGCGCGCGGCTACACCTTC. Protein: CASSSQGARGYTF.

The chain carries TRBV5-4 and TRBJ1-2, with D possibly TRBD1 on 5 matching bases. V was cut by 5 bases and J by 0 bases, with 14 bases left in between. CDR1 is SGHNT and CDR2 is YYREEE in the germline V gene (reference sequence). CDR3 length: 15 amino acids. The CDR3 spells CASRPDAGTNYGYTF. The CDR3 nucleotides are TGTGCCAGCAGGCCAGACGCAGGGACTAACTATGGCTACACCTTC.

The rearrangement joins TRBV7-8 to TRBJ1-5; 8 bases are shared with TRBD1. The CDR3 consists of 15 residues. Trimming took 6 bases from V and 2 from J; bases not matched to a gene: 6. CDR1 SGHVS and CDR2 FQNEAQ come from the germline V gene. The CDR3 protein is CASSLTGGGNQPQHF. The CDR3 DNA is TGTGCCAGCAGTCTTACAGGGGGGGGCAATCAGCCCCAGCATTTT.